This T cell receptor beta chain was obtained from a study of siplizumab effects on memory and regulatory T cells. Each sample had roughly 10^5 TCR templates assayed. Produced via immunoSEQ multiplex PCR; TCRdb's table is partial and in-frame only. The data hold 50,000 to 55,000 clones, with about 97% observed a single time. A note on this clone: Its specificity is not known.

Where a few donor pairs were concerned, the unstimulated naive, memory, effector memory and TEMRA subsets underwent sequencing. Whole-study findings and limits: The majority of clones, roughly 75-95% of proliferating CD4+ or CD8+ clones, lacked an assignable naive or memory phenotype.

Deletions cut 1 base from V and 4 bases from J, with 16 bases between. Germline CDR1 reads MGHRA; CDR2 reads YSYEKL. The CDR3 loop spans 17 amino acids. The TCR was taken from a human donor in good health. Material for sequencing was naive CD4+ T cells sorted from blood. The gene calls are TRBV4-1 and TRBJ2-2, with D possibly being TRBD1 or TRBD2 (5 bases each). CDR3 loop: CASSQGLARDRTGELFF. In DNA form, the CDR3 reads TGCGCCAGCAGCCAAGGTCTGGCACGGGACCGCACCGGGGAGCTGTTTTTT.